Listed below are T cell receptor beta chains from one sample, sequenced in a study of blood T cell repertoires in COVID-19. Generated by immunoSEQ multiplex PCR, the TCRdb table keeps only in-frame clones and is missing some. The profile shows roughly 120,000 clones, about four fifths of them singletons. Sequencing was done on a sample of peripheral blood. Every receptor here comes from a woman aged 55-75 years with acute or convalescent COVID-19. The CDR3 runs from the conserved cysteine through the conserved F or W. The D gene is left open where the match is weak. Where a row states a size, it is once, few, many or the class of an expanded clone; other rows omit it.

clone size	V gene	J gene	D gene	CDR3 DNA	CDR3 protein
-	TRBV27	TRBJ1-1	TRBD1	TGTGCCAGCAGTACCTCAGGGGGGAACACTGAAGCTTTCTTT	CASSTSGGNTEAFF
once	TRBV6-2/TRBV6-3	TRBJ2-3	-	TGTGCCAGCACCCCCTCTAGCTTTGGGGAAGATACGCAGTATTTT	CASTPSSFGEDTQYF
-	TRBV7-2	TRBJ2-1	TRBD2	TGTGCCAGCAGCTTAGGGGGACTAGCGGGGAATGAGCAGTTCTTC	CASSLGGLAGNEQFF
once	TRBV6-5	TRBJ2-6	-	TGTGCCAGCAGTTCAGGGATGACTGGGGCCAACGTCCTGACTTTC	CASSSGMTGANVLTF
-	TRBV6-5	TRBJ1-5	-	TGTGCCAGCTCAACAGGGTCGGTCAGCAATCAGCCCCAGCATTTT	CASSTGSVSNQPQHF
-	TRBV11-2	TRBJ2-1	-	TGTGCCAGCAGCTTAGTACGCGGATCTTCCTACAATGAGCAGTTCTTC	CASSLVRGSSYNEQFF
-	TRBV19	TRBJ2-3	-	TGTGCCAGTAGTATAGCTAGCACAGATACGCAGTATTTT	CASSIASTDTQYF
-	TRBV6-5	TRBJ1-3	TRBD1	TGTGCCAGTAGGACAGGGCTCTCTGGAAACACCATATATTTT	CASRTGLSGNTIYF
-	TRBV6-5	TRBJ1-1	TRBD1	TGTGCCAGCACCGGGACAGGGAACACTGAAGCTTTCTTT	CASTGTGNTEAFF
few	TRBV12-3/TRBV12-4	TRBJ2-3	TRBD2	TGTGCCAGCGCACTAAGCGGGGGGGATACGCAGTATTTT	CASALSGGDTQYF
once	TRBV7-9	TRBJ1-5	TRBD1	TGTGCCAGCAGCCAAAACAGGGGGGGTTTCGGCAATCAGCCCCAGCATTTT	CASSQNRGGFGNQPQHF
-	TRBV3-1/TRBV3-2	TRBJ1-5	-	TGTGCCCGAGGGTTCAGGAGCAATCAGCCCCAGCATTTT	CARGFRSNQPQHF
-	TRBV10-2	TRBJ2-2	-	TGCGCCAGCAAGAGGAGACAGTCTGACACCGGGGAGCTGTTTTTT	CASKRRQSDTGELFF
few	TRBV5-1	TRBJ1-4	TRBD1	TGCGCCAGCAGCTTGGAGGGACAGGGAGGAGAAAAACTGTTTTTT	CASSLEGQGGEKLFF
few	TRBV12-2	TRBJ1-5	-	TGTGCAAGTCGCTTAGCAGAGGATCGGGGGAGGTGGCAGCCCCAGCATTTT	CASRLAEDRGRWQPQHF
-	TRBV5-1	TRBJ2-3	-	TGCGCCAGCAGCTTGGCCGGGCAGGGGCGAGGCACAGATACGCAGTATTTT	CASSLAGQGRGTDTQYF
-	TRBV4-1	TRBJ1-1	-	TGCGCCAGCAGGCAGCCCCGGGCGGGGAACACTGAAGCTTTCTTT	CASRQPRAGNTEAFF
-	TRBV29-1	TRBJ2-5	-	TGCAGCGTTGCACAGGGAAGCCAAGAGACCCAGTACTTC	CSVAQGSQETQYF
-	TRBV28	TRBJ1-2	-	TGTGCCAGCACGGCCCAGGGGTACTATGGCTACACCTTC	CASTAQGYYGYTF
once	TRBV14	TRBJ2-2	TRBD1	TGTGCCAGCAGGCGACAGGGAGCCACCGGGGAGCTGTTTTTT	CASRRQGATGELFF
-	TRBV29-1	TRBJ2-7	-	TGCAGCGTTGAAGGGAGGACGGCCTACGAGCAGTACTTC	CSVEGRTAYEQYF
-	TRBV3-1/TRBV3-2	TRBJ2-1	-	TGTGCCAGCAGCCACCGGGACTCTTTCTACAATGAGCAGTTCTTC	CASSHRDSFYNEQFF
once	TRBV5-4	TRBJ2-1	-	TGTGCCAGCAGCTTGGCTCACAATGAGCAGTTCTTC	CASSLAHNEQFF
-	TRBV3-1/TRBV3-2	TRBJ2-6	-	TGTGCCAGCAGCCAAGGGGCCTCCTCTGGGGCCAACGTCCTGACTTTC	CASSQGASSGANVLTF
-	TRBV19	TRBJ1-2	-	TGTGCCAGCCGCCTGACAACTAACTATGGCTACACCTTC	CASRLTTNYGYTF
-	TRBV4-3	TRBJ2-3	-	TGCGCCAGCAGCCAAGAAGATGGCTTTGGTACGCAGTATTTT	CASSQEDGFGTQYF
-	TRBV5-6	TRBJ1-5	TRBD1	TGTGCCAGCAGTTTACAGGGGAACAGCAATCAGCCCCAGCATTTT	CASSLQGNSNQPQHF
-	TRBV9	TRBJ2-1	TRBD2	TGTGCCAGCAGCGTCCTAGCGGGGGGATACAATGAGCAGTTCTTC	CASSVLAGGYNEQFF
-	TRBV6-5	TRBJ1-1	TRBD1	TGTGCCAGCAAGCCGGGACAGGGGGCGAGGACTGAAGCTTTCTTT	CASKPGQGARTEAFF
few	TRBV4-1	TRBJ1-2	-	TGCGCCAGCAGCCAAGAAGTTGGAGGGTGGAAGAATGGCTACACCTTC	CASSQEVGGWKNGYTF
few	TRBV7-6	TRBJ1-2	TRBD1	TGTGCCAGCAGCTCGCCCGCGGAGACAGGGGGCGGAGGAGGCTACACCTTC	CASSSPAETGGGGGYTF
-	TRBV5-1	TRBJ1-3	-	TGCGCCAGCAGCTTGGTAGGGGTCCAAGGAAACACCATATATTTT	CASSLVGVQGNTIYF
-	TRBV3-1/TRBV3-2	TRBJ1-5	-	TGTGCCAGCAGCCAGAGCCCCGGCGGGGTCCAGCCCCAGCATTTT	CASSQSPGGVQPQHF
-	TRBV6-5	TRBJ1-2	TRBD1	TGTGCCAGCAGATTACAGGGGGCGCGGGCCGCTGGCTACACCTTC	CASRLQGARAAGYTF
-	TRBV27	TRBJ1-5	-	TGTGCCAGCAGTCCGAGAGGGAGGGGCAATCAGCCCCAGCATTTT	CASSPRGRGNQPQHF
-	TRBV4-2	TRBJ1-5	-	TGTGCCAGCAGCCAAGAGGGGACAAATCAGCCCCAGCATTTT	CASSQEGTNQPQHF
-	TRBV27	TRBJ2-7	TRBD2	TGTGCCAGCTGCGGGAGCTCCTACGAGCAGTACTTC	CASCGSSYEQYF
-	TRBV10-3	TRBJ1-2	-	TGTGCCACTACCCCTTCTTACTATGGCTACACCTTC	CATTPSYYGYTF
-	TRBV7-9	TRBJ2-2	-	TGTGCCAGCAGCGCCCGTCCAGGGGGGACCGGGGAGCTGTTTTTT	CASSARPGGTGELFF
-	TRBV5-4	TRBJ2-7	TRBD2	TGTGCCAGCAGCTTGGGACTAGCGGGGAACTCCTACGAGCAGTACTTC	CASSLGLAGNSYEQYF
once	TRBV5-1	TRBJ1-2	-	TGCGCCAGCAGCTTGGCGGCTAACTATGGCTACACCTTC	CASSLAANYGYTF
-	TRBV7-8	TRBJ2-5	-	TGTGCCAGCAGCTTAGCTGGTACAGCCCGGAGGGAGACCCAGTACTTC	CASSLAGTARRETQYF
-	TRBV5-6	TRBJ1-2	-	TGTGCCAGCAGCTTGGTACAGGCCAGCGCGATTGGGGGCTACACCTTC	CASSLVQASAIGGYTF
-	TRBV6-5	TRBJ1-5	-	TGTGCCAGCAACGAAAGGGGGGGTGGTCAGCCCCAGCATTTT	CASNERGGGQPQHF
-	TRBV6-5	TRBJ1-5	-	TGTGCCAGCAGTTACTCTGCCGGAGGCAATCAGCCCCAGCATTTT	CASSYSAGGNQPQHF
-	TRBV6-6	TRBJ2-2	-	TGTGCCAGCAGTTACGGGCGGGGGCGTCCCGGGGAGCTGTTTTTT	CASSYGRGRPGELFF
-	TRBV28	TRBJ1-2	-	TGTGCCAGCAACGGGGTCCCAGGGGTTTATGGCTACACCTTC	CASNGVPGVYGYTF
-	TRBV5-1	TRBJ2-5	-	TGCGCCAGCAGCTCAGACAGGCAAGAGACCCAGTACTTC	CASSSDRQETQYF
once	TRBV11-2	TRBJ1-3	-	TGTGCCAGCAGCAAAACAGGGTCCTCTGGAAACACCATATATTTT	CASSKTGSSGNTIYF
-	TRBV7-9	TRBJ2-4	TRBD2	TGTGCCAGCAGTTCGGACCGGGACTACAAAAACATTCAGTACTTC	CASSSDRDYKNIQYF
-	TRBV6-5	TRBJ1-2	-	TGTGCCAGCAGAAAGGCATCGGGAGAAGGCTACACCTTC	CASRKASGEGYTF
-	TRBV5-1	TRBJ1-2	TRBD1	TGCGCCAGCAGCTCAGGACAGGGGAGTTTCTATGGCTACACCTTC	CASSSGQGSFYGYTF
-	TRBV5-6	TRBJ2-7	-	TGTGCCAGCAGCTTGGGACTTTCGGACAGTCTTAGCGAGCAGTACTTC	CASSLGLSDSLSEQYF
once	TRBV7-3	TRBJ2-1	TRBD2	TGTGCCAGCAGCCCCGGGGGGTACAATGAGCAGTTCTTC	CASSPGGYNEQFF